Below are 7 T cell receptor beta chains sequenced from a single sample in a study of blood T cell repertoires in COVID-19. Some clones are missing from TCRdb's copy, which holds only in-frame ones; the method was immunoSEQ multiplex PCR. Here the sample spans some 200,000 clones, roughly 90% being singletons. Sequences were obtained from peripheral blood. The receptors originated from a woman in her 70s with acute or convalescent COVID-19.

The chain has TRBV10-3 and TRBJ2-1, with 10 nucleotides matching TRBD2. The V gene's germline CDR1 is ENHRY and CDR2 SYGVKD. The CDR3 is made up of 15 amino acids. The V and J ends lost 4 bases and 10 bases, in that order; junction bases with no gene match: 10. The CDR3 sequence: CAISGRERGGQEQFF. In nucleotides, the CDR3 is TGTGCCATCAGTGGTAGGGAGCGGGGGGGCCAAGAGCAGTTCTTC.

The CDR3 spells CASSYRRENTEAFF. The DNA of the CDR3 is TGTGCCAGCAGCTATCGACGGGAGAACACTGAAGCTTTCTTT. The chain joins TRBV7-2 to TRBJ1-1; D remains ambiguous. This CDR3 is built from 14 residues. From germline, CDR1 is SGHTA and CDR2 FQGNSA. Deletions cut 4 bases from V and 1 base from J, with 10 bases between.

The genes are TRBV7-2 and TRBJ1-6; possibly TRBD1 for D (6 bases). Looked up from germline, CDR1 is SGHTA and CDR2 is FQGNSA. V lost 5 bases and J 6 bases, leaving 11 bases between the germline ends. This CDR3 is 14 amino acids long. The CDR3 loop reads CASSQQGGNSPLHF. The CDR3 coding sequence is TGTGCCAGCAGCCAACAGGGCGGTAATTCACCCCTCCACTTT.

This chain joins TRBV9 and TRBJ2-3; TRBD2 matches 7 bases. J was trimmed by 4 bases and V by 1 base; bases with no gene match: 9. The CDR3 consists of 16 residues. Germline V lookup: CDR1 SGDLS, CDR2 YYNGEE. This CDR3 reads CASSVRSGGDPDTQYF. In DNA form, the CDR3 reads TGTGCCAGCAGCGTACGGTCGGGGGGAGACCCAGATACGCAGTATTTT.

The CDR3 is CASSPLAARSYEQYF. DNA of the CDR3: TGTGCCAGCAGTCCCCTAGCGGCCCGCTCCTACGAGCAGTACTTC. V and J are TRBV6-5 and TRBJ2-7, with 7 bases aligning to TRBD2. Germline CDR1 is MNHEY and CDR2 is SVGAGI. V shed 5 bases, J shed 0 bases, and the junction held 7 bases outside the gene matches. This CDR3 has 15 residues.

This clone was seen just once. V and J are TRBV28 and TRBJ1-5; the D is unclear. Trimming took off 2 bases at V and 0 bases at J, with 32 bases between the two ends. This CDR3 contains 23 residues. Germline V lookup: CDR1 MDHEN, CDR2 SYDVKM. CDR3 bases: TGTGCCAGCAGTTTAATTGGTTATGGCAGGAATTTACAAACCGGTCGTAGCAATCAGCCCCAGCATTTT. This gives the protein CASSLIGYGRNLQTGRSNQPQHF.

The chain recombines TRBV9 with TRBJ1-2, with 7 bases that match TRBD1. The germline CDR1 and CDR2 sequences are SGDLS and YYNGEE. This CDR3 has 11 residues. Trimming cost V 3 bases and J 10 bases; bases outside gene matches: 3. CDR3 bases: TGTGCCAGCAGCGAGCAGGGGGTCTACACCTTC. Translated: CASSEQGVYTF.